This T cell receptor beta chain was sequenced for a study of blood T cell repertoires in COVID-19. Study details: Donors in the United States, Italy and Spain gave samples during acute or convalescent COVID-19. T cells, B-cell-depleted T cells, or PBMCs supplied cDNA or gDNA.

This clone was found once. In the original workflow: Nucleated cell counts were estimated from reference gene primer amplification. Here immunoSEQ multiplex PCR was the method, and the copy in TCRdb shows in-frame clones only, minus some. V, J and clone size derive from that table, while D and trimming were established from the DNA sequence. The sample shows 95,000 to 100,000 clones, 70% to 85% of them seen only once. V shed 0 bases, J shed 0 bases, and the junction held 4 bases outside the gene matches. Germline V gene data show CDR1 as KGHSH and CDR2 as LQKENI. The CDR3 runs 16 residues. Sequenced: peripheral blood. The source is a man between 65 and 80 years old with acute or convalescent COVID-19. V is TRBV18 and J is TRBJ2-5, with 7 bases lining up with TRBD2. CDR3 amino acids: CASSPPGEGYQETQYF. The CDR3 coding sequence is TGTGCCAGCTCACCACCAGGGGAGGGTTACCAAGAGACCCAGTACTTC.